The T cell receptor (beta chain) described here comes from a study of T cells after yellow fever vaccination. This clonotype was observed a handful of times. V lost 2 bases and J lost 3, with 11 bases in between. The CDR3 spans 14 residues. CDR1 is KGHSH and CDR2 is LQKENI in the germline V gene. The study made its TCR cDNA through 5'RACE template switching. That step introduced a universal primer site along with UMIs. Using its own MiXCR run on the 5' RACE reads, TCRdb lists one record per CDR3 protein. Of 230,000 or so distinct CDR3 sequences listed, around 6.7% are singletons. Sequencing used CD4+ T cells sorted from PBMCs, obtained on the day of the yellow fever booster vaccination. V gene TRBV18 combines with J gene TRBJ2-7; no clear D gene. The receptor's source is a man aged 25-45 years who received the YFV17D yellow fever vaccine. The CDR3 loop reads CASSPSASNYEQYF. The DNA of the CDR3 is TGTGCCAGCTCACCAAGCGCCTCAAACTACGAGCAGTACTTC. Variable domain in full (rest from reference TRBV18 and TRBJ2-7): NAGVMQNPRHLVRRRGQEARLRCSPMKGHSHVYWYRQLPEEGLKFMVYLQKENIIDESGMPKERFSAEFPKEGPSILRIQQVVRGDSAAYFCASSPSASNYEQYFGPGTRLTVT.